This entry features one T cell receptor beta chain sequence. This specimen belongs to a study of cytomegalovirus exposure and HLA in healthy donors. Primers for the PCR totalled 60 Vbeta and 13 Jbeta. The table came from immunoSEQ multiplex PCR; TCRdb's copy has only in-frame clones and leaves some out. The sample consists of about 90,000 clones, about two thirds of them appearing once. Germline V lookup: CDR1 MDHEN, CDR2 SYDVKM. The CDR3 is 13 amino acids. The germline V and J ends were trimmed by 6 bases and 1 base, with 9 bases remaining between them. This clonotype was sampled from a woman aged 45-65 years in good health and CMV-seropositive. Sequenced: PBMCs. This chain uses TRBV28 with TRBJ1-1, with D possibly TRBD1 on 6 matching bases. In DNA, the CDR3 is TGTGCCAGCAGGTGGACAGAGAACACTGAAGCTTTCTTT. It codes for CASRWTENTEAFF.